This is a list of T cell receptor beta chains from one sample in a study of control samples from healthy donors and cancer patients. Libraries were prepared by immunoSEQ multiplex PCR; TCRdb keeps only in-frame clonotypes and omits some of them. In the table there are about 410,000 clones, approximately 92% of which are singletons. Sequencing was performed on PBMCs. All receptors come from a man in his forties with head and neck cancer. Each CDR3 is given with its conserved first and last residue. D genes are given only for firm matches. Clone size is stated in some rows and not others, as once, few, many or a class when expanded.

D gene: TRBD1; J gene: TRBJ2-2; V gene: TRBV10-3; clone size: few; CDR3 DNA: TGTGCCACCAGACCGGGACAGGGAGTCACCGGGGAGCTGTTTTTT; CDR3 protein: CATRPGQGVTGELFF
D gene: .; J gene: TRBJ1-5; V gene: TRBV24-1; clone size: .; CDR3 DNA: TGTGCCAAAACCCGGTACAATAAACATCAGCCCCAGCATTTT; CDR3 protein: CAKTRYNKHQPQHF
D gene: TRBD2; J gene: TRBJ2-3; V gene: TRBV6-1; clone size: .; CDR3 DNA: TGTGCCAGCAGTGAATTGGCTAGCGGGGGCGGCACAGATACGCAGTATTTT; CDR3 protein: CASSELASGGGTDTQYF
D gene: .; J gene: TRBJ2-3; V gene: TRBV18; clone size: .; CDR3 DNA: TGTGCCAGCTCACCTACCGCGGGGGCGCACACAGATACGCAGTATTTT; CDR3 protein: CASSPTAGAHTDTQYF
D gene: TRBD1; J gene: TRBJ2-3; V gene: TRBV6-4; clone size: .; CDR3 DNA: TGTGCCAGCAGCTACGGGACAGGGGGGACAGATACGCAGTATTTT; CDR3 protein: CASSYGTGGTDTQYF
D gene: .; J gene: TRBJ2-5; V gene: TRBV28; clone size: once; CDR3 DNA: TGTGCCAGCAGTTCCCGTAGCGGTGGGGTAGAGACCCAGTACTTC; CDR3 protein: CASSSRSGGVETQYF
D gene: .; J gene: TRBJ2-1; V gene: TRBV6-2/TRBV6-3; clone size: once; CDR3 DNA: TGTGCCAGCAGCGATGCGGGGGCACAGCAGTTCTTC; CDR3 protein: CASSDAGAQQFF
D gene: .; J gene: TRBJ2-2; V gene: TRBV10-3; clone size: .; CDR3 DNA: TGTGCCATCAGTGAGGGGGCCGGGGAGCTGTTTTTT; CDR3 protein: CAISEGAGELFF
D gene: TRBD1; J gene: TRBJ1-1; V gene: TRBV10-2; clone size: .; CDR3 DNA: TGCGCCAGCAGTGAGACAGGGGGACCGTTGAACACTGAAGCTTTCTTT; CDR3 protein: CASSETGGPLNTEAFF
D gene: .; J gene: TRBJ2-2; V gene: TRBV2; clone size: .; CDR3 DNA: TGTGCCAGCCTTGACGGATCCGGGGAGCTGTTTTTT; CDR3 protein: CASLDGSGELFF
D gene: TRBD1; J gene: TRBJ1-2; V gene: TRBV19; clone size: .; CDR3 DNA: TGTGCCAGTAGACTACAGGGGGCGCAGGACTATGGCTACACCTTC; CDR3 protein: CASRLQGAQDYGYTF
D gene: .; J gene: TRBJ1-5; V gene: TRBV6-5; clone size: .; CDR3 DNA: TGTGCCAGCAGCCGTGGGAGACTCAATCAGCCCCAGCATTTT; CDR3 protein: CASSRGRLNQPQHF
D gene: .; J gene: TRBJ2-5; V gene: TRBV3-1/TRBV3-2; clone size: .; CDR3 DNA: TGTGCCAGCAGCCTCCTGGCTGGGGAGACCCAGTACTTC; CDR3 protein: CASSLLAGETQYF
D gene: TRBD1; J gene: TRBJ1-5; V gene: TRBV27; clone size: .; CDR3 DNA: TGTGCCAGCCGACAGGGTTGGGACAATCAGCCCCAGCATTTT; CDR3 protein: CASRQGWDNQPQHF
D gene: .; J gene: TRBJ2-2; V gene: TRBV10-1; clone size: .; CDR3 DNA: TGCGCCAGCAGTGAAAGCGGAGCTAACACCGGGGAGCTGTTTTTT; CDR3 protein: CASSESGANTGELFF
D gene: .; J gene: TRBJ1-2; V gene: TRBV6-5; clone size: .; CDR3 DNA: TGTGCCAGCATAGATCGCGGGGGCTACACCTTC; CDR3 protein: CASIDRGGYTF
D gene: .; J gene: TRBJ2-1; V gene: TRBV27; clone size: .; CDR3 DNA: TGTGCCAGCAGTTTTATCACAGGCTTGGGGAATGAGCAGTTCTTC; CDR3 protein: CASSFITGLGNEQFF
D gene: TRBD1; J gene: TRBJ2-7; V gene: TRBV3-1/TRBV3-2; clone size: .; CDR3 DNA: TGTGCCAGCAGCCAACCGGGACAGGGGAGGGACGAGCAGTACTTC; CDR3 protein: CASSQPGQGRDEQYF
D gene: .; J gene: TRBJ2-1; V gene: TRBV5-1; clone size: .; CDR3 DNA: TGCGCCAGCAGCTTGGAGGCCAGAAACAATGAGCAGTTCTTC; CDR3 protein: CASSLEARNNEQFF
D gene: .; J gene: TRBJ1-1; V gene: TRBV7-6; clone size: .; CDR3 DNA: TGTGCCAGCAGCTTAGATCGCGAGGTGAACACTGAAGCTTTCTTT; CDR3 protein: CASSLDREVNTEAFF
D gene: TRBD2; J gene: TRBJ2-3; V gene: TRBV19; clone size: .; CDR3 DNA: TGTGCCAGTGGCCGGGGGGGAAGTGTAACAGATACGCAGTATTTT; CDR3 protein: CASGRGGSVTDTQYF
D gene: TRBD1; J gene: TRBJ1-5; V gene: TRBV6-5; clone size: .; CDR3 DNA: TGTGCCAGCAGCTTGACAGGGGGCGACAATCAGCCCCAGCATTTT; CDR3 protein: CASSLTGGDNQPQHF
D gene: .; J gene: TRBJ2-2; V gene: TRBV10-3; clone size: .; CDR3 DNA: TGTGCCATCAGCGGCAACGGGGAGCTGTTTTTT; CDR3 protein: CAISGNGELFF
D gene: .; J gene: TRBJ2-1; V gene: TRBV11-3; clone size: .; CDR3 DNA: TGTGCCAGCAGCTTATACCCCACCTCCTACAATGAGCAGTTCTTC; CDR3 protein: CASSLYPTSYNEQFF
D gene: .; J gene: TRBJ1-5; V gene: TRBV18; clone size: .; CDR3 DNA: TGTGCCAGCTCACCGCTGGAGGGCAATCAGCCCCAGCATTTT; CDR3 protein: CASSPLEGNQPQHF
D gene: .; J gene: TRBJ1-5; V gene: TRBV15; clone size: .; CDR3 DNA: TGTGCCACCAGCAGAGGTGGGGACGTGGGTCAGCCCCAGCATTTT; CDR3 protein: CATSRGGDVGQPQHF
D gene: TRBD1; J gene: TRBJ1-3; V gene: TRBV6-6; clone size: .; CDR3 DNA: TGTGCCAGCAGTTACATTGACAGGGGGCCTGGAAACACCATATATTTT; CDR3 protein: CASSYIDRGPGNTIYF
D gene: .; J gene: TRBJ2-2; V gene: TRBV6-5; clone size: .; CDR3 DNA: TGTGCCCTGGGGAACACCGGGGAGCTGTTTTTT; CDR3 protein: CALGNTGELFF
D gene: TRBD2; J gene: TRBJ2-2; V gene: TRBV9; clone size: few; CDR3 DNA: TGTGCCAGCAGCGCGACTAGCGGGGGGAACACCGGGGAGCTGTTTTTT; CDR3 protein: CASSATSGGNTGELFF
D gene: .; J gene: TRBJ1-5; V gene: TRBV20-1; clone size: .; CDR3 DNA: TGCAGTGCTAGTAACGGCAGGGGAAGTGTGCGACATAGCAATCAGCCCCAGCATTTT; CDR3 protein: CSASNGRGSVRHSNQPQHF
D gene: .; J gene: TRBJ1-2; V gene: TRBV5-1; clone size: .; CDR3 DNA: TGCGCCAGCAGCCACGGTGTGGGCGGGGATGGCTACACCTTC; CDR3 protein: CASSHGVGGDGYTF
D gene: TRBD1; J gene: TRBJ2-7; V gene: TRBV18; clone size: few; CDR3 DNA: TGTGCCAGCTCACCGGGACAGGGAAAGTACGAGCAGTACTTC; CDR3 protein: CASSPGQGKYEQYF
D gene: .; J gene: TRBJ2-1; V gene: TRBV6-5; clone size: .; CDR3 DNA: TGTGCCAGCAGTTACGGGAGGTTCATAAACAATGAGCAGTTCTTC; CDR3 protein: CASSYGRFINNEQFF
D gene: .; J gene: TRBJ2-3; V gene: TRBV11-2; clone size: .; CDR3 DNA: TGTGCCAGCAGCCGTCAGCAAGATACGCAGTATTTT; CDR3 protein: CASSRQQDTQYF
D gene: .; J gene: TRBJ1-2; V gene: TRBV30; clone size: .; CDR3 DNA: TGTGCCTGGAGTGTACTACGGACGGGAGCTAACTATGGCTACACCTTC; CDR3 protein: CAWSVLRTGANYGYTF
D gene: .; J gene: TRBJ2-7; V gene: TRBV27; clone size: .; CDR3 DNA: TGTGCCAGCAGTTTATCACTCCCGCAGGGTAACGAGCAGTACTTC; CDR3 protein: CASSLSLPQGNEQYF
D gene: .; J gene: TRBJ2-2; V gene: TRBV6-2/TRBV6-3; clone size: .; CDR3 DNA: TGTGCCAGCAGTTACTGGGTAGAAAACACCGGGGAGCTGTTTTTT; CDR3 protein: CASSYWVENTGELFF
D gene: .; J gene: TRBJ2-1; V gene: TRBV11-2; clone size: .; CDR3 DNA: TGTGCCAGCAGAAGATTGGGGGGCGAGAGCTCCTACAATGAGCAGTTCTTC; CDR3 protein: CASRRLGGESSYNEQFF
D gene: .; J gene: TRBJ1-2; V gene: TRBV4-1; clone size: .; CDR3 DNA: TGCGCCAGCAGCCGGGCCATAGCTAACTATGGCTACACCTTC; CDR3 protein: CASSRAIANYGYTF
D gene: .; J gene: TRBJ1-1; V gene: TRBV10-1; clone size: .; CDR3 DNA: TGCGCCAGCAGTGAAGCGGACGGTGAAGCTTTCTTT; CDR3 protein: CASSEADGEAFF
D gene: .; J gene: TRBJ1-6; V gene: TRBV14; clone size: .; CDR3 DNA: TGTGCCAGCAGCATCTCCGGGACGGTTAATTCACCCCTCCACTTT; CDR3 protein: CASSISGTVNSPLHF
D gene: .; J gene: TRBJ2-1; V gene: TRBV6-5; clone size: .; CDR3 DNA: TGTGCCAGCAGTTACGGACTAGGGGGAGACAATGAGCAGTTCTTC; CDR3 protein: CASSYGLGGDNEQFF
D gene: .; J gene: TRBJ2-2; V gene: TRBV18; clone size: .; CDR3 DNA: TGTGCCAGCTCACCAAGGGCGGTCTACACCGGGGAGCTGTTTTTT; CDR3 protein: CASSPRAVYTGELFF
D gene: .; J gene: TRBJ1-6; V gene: TRBV2; clone size: .; CDR3 DNA: TGTGCCAGCAGCAGGGCGGCCTCCTATAATTCACCCCTCCACTTT; CDR3 protein: CASSRAASYNSPLHF
D gene: .; J gene: TRBJ1-3; V gene: TRBV7-2; clone size: once; CDR3 DNA: TGTGCCAGCAGCTTAGCTTCGCAGAACTCTGGAAACACCATATATTTT; CDR3 protein: CASSLASQNSGNTIYF
D gene: TRBD2; J gene: TRBJ2-1; V gene: TRBV4-1; clone size: once; CDR3 DNA: TGCGCCAGCAGCCAAGATCGCGGGGGTTCGTTGCGAGATGTGAGCTACAATGAGCAGTTCTTC; CDR3 protein: CASSQDRGGSLRDVSYNEQFF
D gene: .; J gene: TRBJ2-1; V gene: TRBV11-3; clone size: .; CDR3 DNA: TGTGCCAGCAGCTTTGGAGGGACCTATTACAATGAGCAGTTCTTC; CDR3 protein: CASSFGGTYYNEQFF
D gene: .; J gene: TRBJ1-2; V gene: TRBV6-5; clone size: few; CDR3 DNA: TGTGCCAGCAGTTACTTTGGTTATAACTATGGCTACACCTTC; CDR3 protein: CASSYFGYNYGYTF